This TCR beta chain was captured in a study of T-cell memory formation after mild COVID-19. Study-wide context: The TCR clusters were mostly specific to one donor.

The germline V gene has CDR1 KGHDR and CDR2 SFDVKD. Trimming pared 4 bases from V and 9 bases from J, leaving 21 bases between. This CDR3 is 16 amino acids long. Regarding the study as a whole: SARS-CoV-2 specificity was not confirmed for second-wave clones peaking on day 37. Several responding clones turned up in pre-infection memory, indicating that cross-reactive memory may have taken part.

TCR alpha and TCR beta cDNA libraries carrying sample barcodes and UMIs came from 5'RACE with constant-segment primers. TCRdb re-called the 5' RACE reads with MiXCR, one entry per CDR3 protein. The table lists roughly 190,000 distinct CDR3 sequences, about 16% of them singletons, with roughly 2.4% in the top ten. About this clonotype itself: Its target is not known.

The sequence was collected from an adult woman who had mild COVID-19 (a few samples of this study predate the infection). Cell type and time point are not known. Specimen: PBMCs or a T cell subset sorted from them (not recorded which). The chain employs TRBV24-1 and TRBJ2-1, with no clear D. CDR3: CATSDTGLSAWVEQFF. CDR3 coding DNA: TGTGCCACCAGTGACACCGGGCTAAGCGCCTGGGTTGAGCAGTTCTTC.